This is a list of T cell receptor beta chains from one sample in a study of cytomegalovirus exposure and HLA in healthy donors. Sequenced by immunoSEQ multiplex PCR; TCRdb stores in-frame clones only, minus some. The data show around 120,000 clones, with approximately 80% seen just once and 2.7% held by the top ten. The sample comprised PBMCs. The receptors shown here come from a boy younger than 10 in good health and CMV-seronegative. CDR3s include the opening cysteine and the closing phenylalanine or tryptophan. A D gene is named only where the DNA matches it firmly. A row's size may be missing; if present it is once, few, many or a size class.

d_gene,abundance,v_gene,j_gene,CDR3nt,CDR3aa
TRBD2,NA,TRBV5-1,TRBJ2-3,TGCGCCAGCAGCTTGCCGCGGGAGGCCGGAGATACGCAGTATTTT,CASSLPREAGDTQYF
NA,NA,TRBV5-1,TRBJ1-2,TGCGCCAGCAGCTTGGGGCTAGGTCGGGGATCCTATGGCTACACCTTC,CASSLGLGRGSYGYTF
TRBD2,NA,TRBV5-1,TRBJ2-1,TGCGCCAGCAGCTCTTTAGCGGGAGCGTCGTGCGAGCAGTTCTTC,CASSSLAGASCEQFF
TRBD1,NA,TRBV18,TRBJ2-2,TGTGCCAGCTCAGAGTTGGGACAGACTACCGGGGAGCTGTTTTTT,CASSELGQTTGELFF
TRBD2,NA,TRBV9,TRBJ2-2,TGTGCCAGCAGCGTGCCCCTGACTAGCCCGAACACCGGGGAGCTGTTTTTT,CASSVPLTSPNTGELFF
TRBD1,NA,TRBV7-2,TRBJ2-1,TGTGCCAGCAGCTCGGGACAGGGGGCGAACGAGCAGTTCTTC,CASSSGQGANEQFF
TRBD1,NA,TRBV4-1,TRBJ1-5,TGCGCCAGCAGCCAGCCCACGGGCCAGGGGGCACGGCAGCCCCAGCATTTT,CASSQPTGQGARQPQHF
TRBD1,NA,TRBV18,TRBJ1-2,TGTGCCAGCTCACCGGGACAGAGACTATTAGCTAACTATGGCTACACCTTC,CASSPGQRLLANYGYTF
TRBD1,NA,TRBV15,TRBJ2-7,TGTGCCACCAGCAGGGACAGGCCCTACGAGCAGTACTTC,CATSRDRPYEQYF
NA,NA,TRBV5-1,TRBJ1-1,TGCGCCAGCAGCGGGGAGGGGAGGGTGAACACTGAAGCTTTCTTT,CASSGEGRVNTEAFF
TRBD1,NA,TRBV27,TRBJ1-5,TGTGCCAGCACCCCCTGGAGGGACAGGGACAATCAGCCCCAGCATTTT,CASTPWRDRDNQPQHF
NA,NA,TRBV2,TRBJ2-1,TGTGCCAGCTTTCGCTTAAGCGGAGCTTCCTACAATGAGCAGTTCTTC,CASFRLSGASYNEQFF
TRBD2,NA,TRBV5-1,TRBJ2-1,TGCGCCAGCAGCTTTACGGGGGGCAATGAGCAGTTCTTC,CASSFTGGNEQFF
TRBD2,NA,TRBV6-4,TRBJ2-3,TGTGCCAGCAGTGAAAGGAGCGGGACGACAGATACGCAGTATTTT,CASSERSGTTDTQYF
TRBD1,NA,TRBV29-1,TRBJ2-1,TGCAGCGTCGCCGGACCCGCCTCACAGGGGCCTGAGCAGTTCTTC,CSVAGPASQGPEQFF
NA,few,TRBV15,TRBJ2-4,TGTGCCACCAGCCCGACGCCGGCGGGAGCCAAAAACATTCAGTACTTC,CATSPTPAGAKNIQYF
TRBD1,once,TRBV2,TRBJ1-1,TGTGCCAGCAGTGAGGCAGGGGGAAACACTGAAGCTTTCTTT,CASSEAGGNTEAFF
TRBD1,NA,TRBV2,TRBJ1-5,TGTGCCAGCAGGACGGGACAGGGGGCTTATCAGCCCCAGCATTTT,CASRTGQGAYQPQHF
NA,NA,TRBV5-6,TRBJ1-5,TGTGCCAGCAGCTTGGCAGGGATCCAGCCCCAGCATTTT,CASSLAGIQPQHF
NA,once,TRBV6-1,TRBJ2-3,TGTGCCAGCAGTGCCCGACACCTCACAGATACGCAGTATTTT,CASSARHLTDTQYF
TRBD2,NA,TRBV30,TRBJ2-1,TGTGCCTGGAAATTTAGCGGGGGATACAATGAGCAGTTCTTC,CAWKFSGGYNEQFF
TRBD2,NA,TRBV11-2,TRBJ2-1,TGTGCCAGCAGGGATGCGGGGGCCTACAATGAGCAGTTCTTC,CASRDAGAYNEQFF
TRBD1,NA,TRBV28,TRBJ1-6,TGTGCCAGCAGTTTCAATGCAGGGGGTTCACCCCTCCACTTT,CASSFNAGGSPLHF
TRBD2,NA,TRBV4-1,TRBJ2-2,TGCGCCAGCAGACCCCCGGGGGAGGGTACGGAGACCGGGGAGCTGTTTTTT,CASRPPGEGTETGELFF
NA,NA,TRBV7-7,TRBJ2-1,TGTGCTAGCAGCTTTTTAGTTGCGGATGAGCAGTTCTTC,CASSFLVADEQFF
NA,NA,TRBV19,TRBJ2-7,TGTGCCAGTAGTATACCGGGGTCTCGCTACGAGCAGTACTTC,CASSIPGSRYEQYF
NA,NA,TRBV7-9,TRBJ1-3,TGTGCCAGCAGCTTCGACAGCGCCTTCTCTGGAAACACCATATATTTT,CASSFDSAFSGNTIYF
TRBD2,NA,TRBV5-6,TRBJ2-1,TGTGCCAGCAGCTTGTCCCCCTTGGCGGGGGGGCCAAACAATGAGCAGTTCTTC,CASSLSPLAGGPNNEQFF
TRBD1,NA,TRBV28,TRBJ1-4,TGTGCCAGCAGCCAGCAGGGGGCATCTGAAAAACTGTTTTTT,CASSQQGASEKLFF
NA,NA,TRBV30,TRBJ2-7,TGTGCCTGGAGTGTACTTACTCTCGAGCACGAGCAGTACTTC,CAWSVLTLEHEQYF
TRBD1,NA,TRBV19,TRBJ2-7,TGTGCCAGTAGTGATCCAGGGGGCGCTTTCTACGAGCAGTACTTC,CASSDPGGAFYEQYF
NA,once,TRBV27,TRBJ1-4,TGTGCCAGCAGTCCCCGGCCCGGGACATTGGAAAAACTGTTTTTT,CASSPRPGTLEKLFF
TRBD2,NA,TRBV5-1,TRBJ2-5,TGCGCCAGCAGCTTGCTCCAGCGGGGGGCGGCCCAGTACTTC,CASSLLQRGAAQYF
TRBD1,NA,TRBV5-1,TRBJ1-5,TGCGCCAGCAGTCCAGGACAGGGGAATCAGCCCCAGCATTTT,CASSPGQGNQPQHF
TRBD1,NA,TRBV15,TRBJ2-3,TGTGCCACCAGCAGGCCCCGGGACAGTAAAAATTTT,CATSRPRDSKNF
TRBD1,NA,TRBV6-1,TRBJ1-1,TGTGCCAGCAGTGAACCACCGGGACAGGGGGCCATGAACACTGAAGCTTTCTTT,CASSEPPGQGAMNTEAFF
NA,NA,TRBV7-9,TRBJ2-3,TGTGCCAGCAGCTTGGACAGCCCCACAGATACGCAGTATTTT,CASSLDSPTDTQYF
NA,NA,TRBV19,TRBJ1-5,TGTGCCAGTAGTAAGGTGGGCAGGGGTTCACTCAAAACTAATCAGCCCCAGCATTTT,CASSKVGRGSLKTNQPQHF
TRBD1,NA,TRBV12-5,TRBJ2-5,TGTGCTAGTGGGTTCAACCGGGACAGGGCTATGGAGACCCAGTACTTC,CASGFNRDRAMETQYF
NA,NA,TRBV30,TRBJ1-2,TGTGCCTGGAGTGTACCCGGGTCGGAAGTCTATCGAGACACCTTC,CAWSVPGSEVYRDTF
TRBD2,NA,TRBV5-4,TRBJ2-4,TGTGCCAGCAGCTTGCGGACTAGCGGGAGCGACATTCAGTACTTC,CASSLRTSGSDIQYF
TRBD1,NA,TRBV30,TRBJ1-1,TGTGCCTGGAGTGTACAAAGGACAGGATCTGAAGCTTTCTTT,CAWSVQRTGSEAFF
NA,NA,TRBV29-1,TRBJ2-2,TGCAGCGCAGAGACAGAGAACACCGGGGAGCTGTTTTTT,CSAETENTGELFF
TRBD1,NA,TRBV7-9,TRBJ1-1,TGTGCCAGCAGCTCAGGGGACAGCTTCACTGAAGCTTTCTTT,CASSSGDSFTEAFF
TRBD1,NA,TRBV7-9,TRBJ1-2,TGTGCCAGCACCGAAAAGGGGGCAGGGGATGGCTACACCTTC,CASTEKGAGDGYTF